Below, 22 T cell receptor beta chains from the same sample are listed, as sequenced in a study of blood T cell repertoires in COVID-19. Measured with immunoSEQ multiplex PCR; TCRdb has only the in-frame clones, and not every one. The sample includes 200,000 or so clones, around nine tenths of them seen just once. The sequencing input was peripheral blood. The receptors were gathered from an older woman with acute or convalescent COVID-19.

The chain carries TRBV6-6 and TRBJ2-7; unclear D gene. Germline V gene data show CDR1 as MNHNY and CDR2 as SVGAGI (reference sequence). Trimming shortened V by 8 bases and J by 3 bases, and 5 bases separated the two germline ends. This CDR3 comprises 10 residues. The CDR3 DNA is TGTGCCAGCTCCAACTACGAGCAGTACTTC. Amino acid sequence: CASSNYEQYF.

A single count supports this clone. CDR3 coding DNA: TGTGCCAGCAGTTCCGCCCACAGGGGAGGAGGCACTGAAGCTTTCTTT. It specifies CASSSAHRGGGTEAFF. V is TRBV6-5 and J is TRBJ1-1; 7 bases fit TRBD1. In germline, CDR1 is MNHEY, CDR2 SVGAGI. With V trimmed by 4 bases and J by 4 bases, 12 bases remained unmatched. The CDR3 is 16 amino acids.

About this clone itself: Different DNA sequences within this sample yield the same CDR3. This chain uses TRBV6-5 with TRBJ1-2, with D possibly TRBD1 on 5 matching bases. The CDR3 sequence is 12 residues long. Per the germline V gene, CDR1 is MNHEY and CDR2 is SVGAGI. V was shortened by 6 bases and J by 3 bases, with 8 bases between the two germline ends. As DNA, the CDR3 is TGTGCCAGCAGAGGGGTCGACTATGGCTACACCTTC. It yields the protein CASRGVDYGYTF.

The chain is built from TRBV7-2 and TRBJ2-3, with 10 bases aligning to TRBD1. The CDR3 sequence is 15 residues long. With 4 bases clipped from V and 3 bases from J, the junction kept 4 bases outside the gene matches. From germline, CDR1 is SGHTA and CDR2 FQGNSA. The CDR3 loop reads CASSSGTGVTDTQYF. The CDR3, as DNA: TGTGCCAGCAGCTCCGGGACAGGGGTAACAGATACGCAGTATTTT.

The rearrangement uses TRBV7-8 and TRBJ1-5; the match to TRBD1 covers 9 bases. There are 16 residues in the CDR3. The ends lost 0 bases at V and 4 bases at J; junction bases unmatched: 4. Looked up from germline, CDR1 is SGHVS and CDR2 is FQNEAQ. The CDR3 DNA reads as TGTGCCAGCAGCTTAGCCGCCGGGACAGGGAATCAGCCCCAGCATTTT. Its translation: CASSLAAGTGNQPQHF.

The V gene is TRBV7-9, the J gene TRBJ1-2, with 8 nucleotides matching TRBD1. Per germline, CDR1 SEHNR and CDR2 FQNEAQ (reference sequence). The CDR3 sequence is 17 residues long. V lost 4 bases to trimming and J lost 6 bases; unmatched junction nucleotides: 16. In DNA, the CDR3 is TGTGCCAGCAGCTCGAAACCTCAGACAGGGGCGAGGGATGGCTACACCTTC. Translation gives CASSSKPQTGARDGYTF.

The genes are TRBV19 and TRBJ2-1; TRBD1 aligns across 8 bases. Germline values: CDR1 LNHDA, CDR2 SQIVND (reference sequence). V lost 9 bases, J lost 5 bases, and 12 bases stayed unmatched. The CDR3 length is 15 residues. This chain's CDR3 is CASTFRGTGHNEQFF. In nucleotides, the CDR3 is TGTGCCAGCACCTTTCGCGGGACAGGCCACAATGAGCAGTTCTTC. The full variable domain, completed using reference TRBV19 and TRBJ2-1, is DGGITQSPKYLFRKEGQNVTLSCEQNLNHDAMYWYRQDPGQGLRLIYYSQIVNDFQKGDIAEGYSVSREKKESFPLTVTSAQKNPTAFYLCASTFRGTGHNEQFFGPGTRLTVL.

This chain links TRBV4-3 with TRBJ2-2; 8 nucleotides agree with TRBD1. The CDR3 is 15 residues long. Losses at the gene ends were 1 base for V and 4 bases for J; bases not matched to a gene: 2. Germline V gene data show CDR1 as LGHNA and CDR2 as YSLEER. This CDR3 reads CASSQGDRPTGELFF. DNA of the CDR3: TGCGCCAGCAGCCAAGGGGACAGGCCCACCGGGGAGCTGTTTTTT.

The chain employs TRBV6-2 or TRBV6-3 and TRBJ1-5, with D tentatively TRBD1 (5 bases). CDR1 and CDR2 (germline): MNHEY, SVGEGT. CDR3 length equals 15 residues. The V end was cut by 2 bases, the J end by 7 bases, with 15 bases between. CDR3 bases: TGTGCCAGCAGTTACACCGCAGGGCGAGGCCAGCCCCAGCATTTT. Its translation is CASSYTAGRGQPQHF.

The CDR3 is CASSAQVNTGELFF. In nucleotides, the CDR3 is TGTGCCAGCAGTGCACAGGTGAACACCGGGGAGCTGTTTTTT. The chain couples TRBV25-1 to TRBJ2-2; D might be TRBD1 (5 bases). V was pared by 4 bases and J by 1 base, with 7 bases between. In germline, CDR1 is MGHDK, CDR2 SYGVNS. The CDR3 is 14 residues long.

The chain employs TRBV21-1 and TRBJ2-7; the table's D call, TRBD1, has no DNA check behind it. TRBV21-1 represents a pseudogene. The CDR3 has 14 residues. The CDR3 region is CASGLRQHTYEQYF. DNA for the CDR3: TGTGCCAGCGGCCTCCGACAGCATACCTACGAGCAGTACTTC.

The J gene is TRBJ2-1, the V gene TRBV4-2; TRBD2 matches 9 bases. J was trimmed by 0 bases and V by 2 bases; bases with no gene match: 5. The CDR3 length is 17 residues. CDR1 is LGHNA, CDR2 YNFKEQ, per germline. This CDR3 reads CASSQSSGADSYNEQFF. The CDR3 nucleotides read TGTGCCAGCAGCCAATCTAGCGGGGCCGACTCCTACAATGAGCAGTTCTTC.

This clone has a single count. The CDR3 DNA follows: TGCGCCAGCAGTGAGGTAAGGGACTGGGAAGAAGTGTTTACTGAAGCTTTCTTT. Its protein is CASSEVRDWEEVFTEAFF. The V call is TRBV10-1, the J call TRBJ1-1; the D gene is possibly TRBD1 (5 bases). Per germline, CDR1 WNHNN and CDR2 SYGVQD (reference sequence). This CDR3 region has 18 residues. V shed 2 bases and J shed 5 bases, with 24 bases lying between them.

The genes are TRBV7-2 and TRBJ1-5, with 9 bases lining up with TRBD1. Germline loops: CDR1 SGHTA, CDR2 FQGNSA. This CDR3 is built from 15 residues. The V gene end was trimmed by 4 bases and the J gene end by 7 bases; junction bases not matched to a gene: 8. The CDR3 region is CASSSRQGGGQPQHF. The CDR3 DNA reads TGTGCCAGCAGCTCCCGACAGGGGGGTGGACAGCCCCAGCATTTT.

The table lists this clone with a count of one. This chain connects TRBV27 to TRBJ1-5; TRBD1 might be the D (6 bases). The V gene lost 5 bases and the J gene lost 4 bases, with 12 bases spanning the gap. Germline V CDR1 and CDR2: MNHEY, SMNVEV (reference sequence). The length of the CDR3 is 14 residues. CDR3 sequence: CASSSPDSNQPQHF. The CDR3 nucleotides are TGTGCCAGCAGTAGCCCGGACAGTAATCAGCCCCAGCATTTT.

J is TRBJ1-5 and V is TRBV27, with 7 bases fitting TRBD1. J was trimmed by 4 bases and V by 5 bases; bases with no gene match: 5. This CDR3 contains 14 residues. Germline CDR1 MNHEY, CDR2 SMNVEV (reference sequence). CDR3 in DNA: TGTGCCAGCAGTCCGGGACAGATTAATCAGCCCCAGCATTTT. Protein product: CASSPGQINQPQHF.

The rearrangement uses TRBV28 and TRBJ2-7; a possible D gene is TRBD1 (6 bases). The CDR3 has 14 amino acids. Trimming took 5 bases from V and 7 from J, leaving 18 bases between them. CDR1 is MDHEN and CDR2 is SYDVKM in the germline V gene. CDR3 region: CASSARPRQVEQYF. As DNA, the CDR3 is TGTGCCAGCAGTGCACGTCCGAGACAGGTAGAGCAGTACTTC.

The V gene is TRBV2, the J gene TRBJ2-2, with D possibly being TRBD1 (6 bases). CDR1 SNHLY and CDR2 FYNNEI come from the germline V gene. The CDR3 totals 16 residues. V was clipped by 6 bases and J by 7 bases, with 21 bases between them. The CDR3 DNA is TGTGCCAGCAGACCAGACCGACAGGTGCTGGTCGGGGAGCTGTTTTTT. Translated, it gives CASRPDRQVLVGELFF.

The CDR3 region is CASSSVKGTGANEQFF. CDR3 bases: TGTGCCAGCAGCTCGGTGAAGGGGACAGGGGCCAATGAGCAGTTCTTC. The chain has TRBV7-9 and TRBJ2-1; 10 positions match TRBD1. V shed 4 bases, J shed 6 bases, and the junction held 9 bases outside the gene matches. CDR1 is SEHNR and CDR2 is FQNEAQ in the germline V gene (reference sequence). This CDR3 has 16 amino acids.

The chain links TRBV24-1 to TRBJ1-4; 10 bases map to TRBD1. The CDR3 is 15 residues long. The V gene's germline CDR1 is KGHDR and CDR2 SFDVKD. V lost 3 bases to trimming and J lost 7 bases; unmatched junction nucleotides: 4. The CDR3 loop is CATSDVTGGFEKLFF. The CDR3, as DNA: TGTGCCACCAGTGATGTGACAGGGGGCTTTGAAAAACTGTTTTTT.

V is TRBV6-2 or TRBV6-3 and J is TRBJ2-7; 11 nucleotides agree with TRBD2. The V segment lost 4 bases and the J segment 4 bases; nucleotides outside the gene matches: 3. This CDR3 comprises 14 residues. The germline gives CDR1 MNHEY, CDR2 SVGEGT. In DNA, the CDR3 is TGTGCCAGCAGTTCCCTAGCGGGAGGATACGAGCAGTACTTC. The encoded protein is CASSSLAGGYEQYF.

This clone has a single count. This chain connects TRBV2 to TRBJ1-5; the D is unclear. Trimming shortened V by 6 bases and J by 1 base, and 10 bases separated the two germline ends. The V gene's germline CDR1 is SNHLY and CDR2 FYNNEI. This CDR3 comprises 14 residues. The CDR3 coding sequence is TGTGCCAGCAGACCCGACGGGAGCAATCAGCCCCAGCATTTT. Translation gives CASRPDGSNQPQHF.